The 11 T cell receptor beta chains listed next were all sequenced from one sample in a study of blood T cell repertoires in COVID-19. TCRdb's copy holds only in-frame clones and misses some; the assay was immunoSEQ multiplex PCR. The repertoire has about 280,000 clones, 88% of them found once; the top ten carry about 9.8%. What was sequenced was peripheral blood. Receptor source: a young man with active or convalescent COVID-19.

This chain links TRBV6-2 or TRBV6-3 with TRBJ1-3, with TRBD1 identical over 7 bases. The CDR3 contains 15 residues. Germline CDR1 and CDR2: MNHEY and SVGEGT. J was trimmed by 7 bases and V by 5 bases; bases with no gene match: 11. The DNA of the CDR3 is TGTGCCAGCAGTATCACGGACAGGTCCTGGAACACCATATATTTT. Translated, it gives CASSITDRSWNTIYF.

CDR3 sequence reads: CASSQDYALAGYEQFF. CDR3 nucleotides: TGTGCCAGCAGCCAAGATTACGCACTAGCGGGTTATGAGCAGTTCTTC. The chain has TRBV14 and TRBJ2-1; 9 bases map to TRBD2. The CDR3 totals 16 residues. Per germline, CDR1 SGHDN and CDR2 FVKESK. The V gene end was trimmed by 0 bases and the J gene end by 8 bases; junction bases not matched to a gene: 8.

The rearrangement uses TRBV13 and TRBJ1-1, with D possibly matching TRBD1 (5 bases). Germline loops: CDR1 PRHDT, CDR2 FYEKMQ (reference sequence). Trimming stripped 2 bases from V and 4 bases from J, with 14 bases between. This CDR3 has 15 residues. The CDR3 region is CASSLREGRGTEAFF. Here the CDR3 DNA reads TGTGCCAGCAGCTTACGCGAGGGGAGGGGCACTGAAGCTTTCTTT.

This clone was seen just once. The V call is TRBV19, the J call TRBJ2-7; the match to TRBD1 covers 9 bases. Trimming at V came to 4 bases and at J to 5 bases, leaving 9 bases not matched to a gene. Looked up from germline, CDR1 is LNHDA and CDR2 is SQIVND (reference sequence). The CDR3 has 15 residues. DNA for the CDR3: TGTGCCAGTAGTACCACAGGGGGCGCGGGAAACGAGCAGTACTTC. Protein: CASSTTGGAGNEQYF.

V usage is TRBV7-9 and J usage is TRBJ1-1, with TRBD1 matching over 7 bases. V was pared by 4 bases and J by 1 base, with 18 bases of the junction left unmatched. The CDR3 runs to 19 residues. Germline V gene data show CDR1 as SEHNR and CDR2 as FQNEAQ (reference sequence). The CDR3, as DNA: TGTGCCAGCAGCTCCCAGGTGTATCGTGCAGGGGGGACGAACACTGAAGCTTTCTTT. Translating gives CASSSQVYRAGGTNTEAFF.

The chain couples TRBV21-1 to TRBJ1-6. TRBV21-1 is noted as a pseudogene. The CDR3 sequence is 17 residues long. The CDR3 DNA is TGTGCCAGCAGCATGGGGGGGATCCGGTCTCGAGGTTCACCCCTCCACTTT. It yields the protein CASSMGGIRSRGSPLHF.

The sample holds one count of this clone. CDR3 protein: CASSHEYEQYF. The CDR3 DNA follows: TGTGCCAGCAGCCACGAGTACGAGCAGTACTTC. The chain recombines TRBV5-6 with TRBJ2-7; no clear D gene. Trimming shortened V by 4 bases and J by 4 bases, and 6 bases separated the two germline ends. The CDR3 loop spans 11 amino acids. CDR1 and CDR2 (germline): SGHDT, YYEEEE.

As to this clone: One end of the junction fails to match germline, which may point to a read error. The chain combines TRBV4-1 with TRBJ2-1; TRBD1 is a possible D gene (6 bases). This CDR3 is 16 amino acids long. Germline values: CDR1 MGHRA, CDR2 YSYEKL. Here the CDR3 reads CASSQPSQGSYNGQFF. CDR3 in DNA: TGCGCCAGCAGCCAACCTTCACAGGGTTCCTACAATGGGCAGTTCTTC.

The rearrangement uses TRBV4-1 and TRBJ1-1; 8 nucleotides agree with TRBD1. CDR3 size: 15 residues. The trim removed 2 bases at V and 4 bases at J, leaving 6 bases unmatched. Germline assignment: CDR1 MGHRA and CDR2 YSYEKL. CDR3 coding DNA: TGCGCCAGCAGCCAAAACCCAACAGGGGGCACTGAAGCTTTCTTT. This codes for CASSQNPTGGTEAFF.

As to this clone: Sequence at one end of the junction differs from germline and may be a read error. V usage is TRBV19 and J usage is TRBJ2-7, with 12 bases that match TRBD2. The length of the CDR3 is 16 residues. Per the germline V gene, CDR1 is LNHDA and CDR2 is SQIVND (reference sequence). CDR3 coding DNA: TGTGCCAGTATTATAACTAGCGGGGGGAAGGCCTACGAGCAGTACTTC. It yields the protein CASIITSGGKAYEQYF. Drawing the rest from reference TRBV19 and TRBJ2-7, the complete variable domain is DGGITQSPKYLFRKEGQNVTLSCEQNLNHDAMYWYRQDPGQGLRLIYYSQIVNDFQKGDIAEGYSVSREKKESFPLTVTSAQKNPTAFYLCASIITSGGKAYEQYFGPGTRLTVT.

V is TRBV5-6 and J is TRBJ1-5; 8 nucleotides match TRBD1. The CDR3 extends over 15 amino acids. From germline, CDR1 is SGHDT and CDR2 YYEEEE. V lost 4 bases and J lost 1; bases outside the gene matches: 4. CDR3 sequence (DNA): TGTGCCAGCAGCCCCGGGACAGGAAGCAATCAGCCCCAGCATTTT. Its protein is CASSPGTGSNQPQHF.